This TCR beta chain appears in the sequencing data of a study of blood T cell repertoires in COVID-19. The overall study: Samples of COVID-19 (acute and convalescent) were obtained from the United States, Italy and Spain.

In the original processing: Amplification of reference gene primers was used by the study to estimate nucleated cell counts. Some clones are missing from TCRdb's copy, which holds only in-frame ones; the method was immunoSEQ multiplex PCR. The D gene and trimming were derived from the DNA, and the V and J assignments and clone size from that table. The profile shows hundreds of thousands of clones, nearly 85% of them singletons. The CDR3 is 15 residues long. CDR1 SGHTA and CDR2 FQGNSA come from the germline V gene. Trimming removed 7 bases from V and 2 bases from J; junction bases left unmatched: 6. Sequencing was done on a sample of peripheral blood. The chain links TRBV7-2 to TRBJ1-2; TRBD1 matches at 11 bases. The receptor was isolated from a woman in her 30s with COVID-19, enrolled during active disease. The CDR3 sequence is CASTRGQGENYGYTF. The CDR3 nucleotides read TGTGCCAGCACTCGGGGACAGGGGGAAAACTATGGCTACACCTTC. The full variable domain, with the rest looked up from reference TRBV7-2 and TRBJ1-2, is GAGVSQSPSNKVTEKGKDVELRCDPISGHTALYWYRQSLGQGLEFLIYFQGNSAPDKSGLPSDRFSAERTGGSVSTLTIQRTQQEDSAVYLCASTRGQGENYGYTFGSGTRLTVV.